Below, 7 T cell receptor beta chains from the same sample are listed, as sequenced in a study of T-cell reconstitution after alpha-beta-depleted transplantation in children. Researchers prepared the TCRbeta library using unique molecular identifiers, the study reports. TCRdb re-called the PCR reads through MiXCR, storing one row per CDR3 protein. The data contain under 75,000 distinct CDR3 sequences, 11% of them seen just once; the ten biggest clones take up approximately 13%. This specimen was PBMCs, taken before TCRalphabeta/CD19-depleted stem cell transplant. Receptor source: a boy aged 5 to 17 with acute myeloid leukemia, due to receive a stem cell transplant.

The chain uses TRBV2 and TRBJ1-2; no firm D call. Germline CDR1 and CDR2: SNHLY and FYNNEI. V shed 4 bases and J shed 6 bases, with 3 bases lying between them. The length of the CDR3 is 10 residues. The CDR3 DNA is TGTGCCAGCAGTGTAGATGGCTACACCTTC. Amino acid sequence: CASSVDGYTF.

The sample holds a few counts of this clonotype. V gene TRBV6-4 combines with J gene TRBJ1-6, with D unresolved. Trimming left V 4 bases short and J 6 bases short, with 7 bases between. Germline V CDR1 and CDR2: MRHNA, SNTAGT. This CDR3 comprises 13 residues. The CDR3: CASSGQINSPLHF. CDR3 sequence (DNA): TGTGCCAGCAGTGGGCAGATTAATTCACCCCTCCACTTT.

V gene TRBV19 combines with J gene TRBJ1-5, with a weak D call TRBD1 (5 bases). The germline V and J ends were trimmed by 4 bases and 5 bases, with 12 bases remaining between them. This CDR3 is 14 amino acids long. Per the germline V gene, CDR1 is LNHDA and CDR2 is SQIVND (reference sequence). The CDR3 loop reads CASSRQSGDQPQHF. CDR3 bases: TGTGCCAGTAGTAGACAGTCTGGTGATCAGCCCCAGCATTTT.

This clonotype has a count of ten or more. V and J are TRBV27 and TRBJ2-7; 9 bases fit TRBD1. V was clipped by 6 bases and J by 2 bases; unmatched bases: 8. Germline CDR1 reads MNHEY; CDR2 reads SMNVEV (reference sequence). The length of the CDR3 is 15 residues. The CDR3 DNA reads TGTGCCAGCAGCCCCTACGGGACAGGGACCTACGAGCAGTACTTC. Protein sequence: CASSPYGTGTYEQYF.

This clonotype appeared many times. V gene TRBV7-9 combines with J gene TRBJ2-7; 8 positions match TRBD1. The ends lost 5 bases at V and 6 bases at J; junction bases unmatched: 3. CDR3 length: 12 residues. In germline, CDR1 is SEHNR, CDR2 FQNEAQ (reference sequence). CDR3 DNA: TGTGCCAGCAGCCCGGACAGGGCCGAGCAGTACTTC. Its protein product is CASSPDRAEQYF.

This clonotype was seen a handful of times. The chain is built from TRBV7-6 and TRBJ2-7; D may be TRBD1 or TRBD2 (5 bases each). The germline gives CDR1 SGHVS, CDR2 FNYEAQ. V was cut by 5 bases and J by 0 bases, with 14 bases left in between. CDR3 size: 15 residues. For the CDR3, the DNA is TGTGCCAGCAGCCTACCGGGACGGAGCTCCTACGAGCAGTACGTC. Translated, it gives CASSLPGRSSYEQYV.

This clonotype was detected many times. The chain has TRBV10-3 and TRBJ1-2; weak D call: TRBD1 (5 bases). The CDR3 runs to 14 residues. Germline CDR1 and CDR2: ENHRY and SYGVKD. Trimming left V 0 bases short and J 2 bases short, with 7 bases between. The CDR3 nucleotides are TGTGCCATCAGTGAGTCGCGGGGGAACTATGGCTACACCTTC. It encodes CAISESRGNYGYTF.